Given below is one TCR beta chain in context. Its antigen specificity is not known. Nothing much larger sits one base from this clone, and base qualities are not available. Each collaborating institution followed its own protocols to collect whole blood in K2EDTA tubes. For TCRbeta analysis, collaborators shipped samples in one of three forms: frozen whole blood, isolated PBMCs, or DNA extracted from either of those sample types. TCRbeta CDR3 regions were amplified from genomic DNA using the immunoSEQ Assay, a bias-controlled multiplex PCR. From the authors' description of their analysis: Nucleated cell counts per sample were estimated from amplification of reference gene primers within the assay. Sequence reads were collapsed and filtered to measure the absolute abundance of every unique TCRbeta CDR3 rearrangement. For each sample, productive Simpson clonality was calculated by taking the square root of Simpson's diversity index across productive rearrangements. Sourced from immuneACCESS, this table was stored by TCRdb with only in-frame sequences that have V and J called. A share of the clones is absent; for the studies checked, an unresolved V gene accounts for under half, and the remainder has no known explanation. The V and J calls and the clone size are those of that table, but D and trimming were determined from the DNA. Recorded for this sample are about 21,000 clones; around 80% of them occurred a single time. The ten largest clonotypes hold roughly 13% of the sample.

According to the germline V gene, CDR1 reads SGHTA and CDR2 reads FQGNSA. V loses 1 base, J loses 0 bases, and the germline ends lie 9 bases apart. The CDR3 has 15 amino acids, counting the end cysteine and phenylalanine. Only the CDR3 DNA is retained, 45 bases long and in frame from the first base. The sample comes from a study of blood T cell repertoires in COVID-19 (dated by TCRdb to 2018 to 2021). About the investigation overall: Samples covering the acute and convalescent phases of COVID-19 were provided by collaborators in the United States, Italy and Spain. Deeply sampled blood TCRbeta repertoires from subjects exposed to, actively infected with, or recovered from COVID-19 were included in the dataset. The prospective study material was composed of cDNA or gDNA derived from T cells, B-cell-depleted T cells, or PBMCs. The sample metadata nearly always contained a de-identified subject ID, COVID-19 status, age in years and sex. Samples came from the ongoing ImmuneRACE study (first 160 participants) plus 1,254 subjects from 6 global collaborators. The repertoires were made available in a free public database intended to serve as a resource for research on the immune response to SARS-CoV-2. Where HLA class I and class II types were available, the types were taken from metadata supplied by the sample provider, not from assay-based typing. Results and caveats for the whole study, not just this receptor: How much clinical and demographic metadata was included differed by source and by participant, and the metadata was provided uncurated.

The sequenced material came from peripheral blood. In this chain, TRBV7-2 is recombined with TRBJ1-1, with TRBD1 perhaps the D gene, on 6 matching bases. This clonotype originated in a man aged 55-75 years with active COVID-19. CDR3 loop: CASSLGGGMNTEAFF. The bases are TGTGCCAGCAGCTTAGGCGGGGGCATGAACACTGAAGCTTTCTTT.